This T cell receptor beta chain is from a study of shared clonotypes between healthy human individuals (TCRdb year 2020). For the study in its entirety: A couple of women and three men aged 18 to 49 years were included in the cohort. Blood TCR repertoires of four to six healthy adults were deeply sequenced to estimate repertoire size and the extent of clonotype sharing between individuals. Leukapheresis yielded between about 0.94 and 8.9 billion PBMCs per donor. For each donor, three plates each were used for CD4 naive and CD4 memory, two plates were used for CD8 naive, and one plate was used for CD8 memory. To increase sequencing depth and limit assay-specific biases, TCR repertoire library preparation and sequencing were carried out by different laboratories using diverse techniques. The paper as a whole reports these results and caveats: Approximately 5% of naive CD4, 3.5% of naive CD8, about 2.1% of memory CD4, and about 0.4% of memory CD8 clonotypes were shared across four donors. The genetic and exposure-history diversity represented was limited by the small number of donors. Naive subsets generally had larger estimated clonotype richness than memory subsets did. Based on pairwise subsampling, the degree of clonotype sharing among donors was expected to be affected by sequencing depth. Sampling was restricted to blood, and TCR repertoires in tissues likely differ from the TCR repertoires found in blood. Even with the large sequencing depth, rarefaction of the sorted-subset datasets indicated that sequencing was incomplete. Compared with non-shared clonotypes, the clonotypes found in all four sorted-subset donors had higher generation probabilities.

For this clone: It has no known antigen specificity. The input lacks base qualities; no much larger clone sits a single base away.

The donors were healthy, HIV-negative adults with no recently reported acute infections or vaccinations. Every donor was a Caucasian adult residing in Nashville, Tennessee, USA. Magnetic negative selection was used to enrich CD4+ T cells, after which naive cells were positively selected on CD45RA and the negative fraction became the memory subset. After blood collection by leukapheresis, PBMCs were isolated using Ficoll-Histopaque density gradient centrifugation and then cryopreserved in the vapor phase of liquid nitrogen. Analytical flow cytometry was used to check the purity and quantity of each magnetically sorted T cell population. From each sorted fraction, genomic DNA was isolated and quantified by UV absorbance on a Nanodrop 2000c. TCR CDR3 regions were amplified from genomic DNA by multiplex PCR using the deep immunoSEQ assay. Extracted genomic DNA from each cell subset was spread evenly across all wells of several immunoSEQ 96-well plates, with each plate serving as a replicate. For sorted subsets, about 220 ng of genomic DNA, equivalent to 25,000 to 35,000 T cell genomes, went into each replicate PCR. Purified libraries were measured with a Qubit 3.0 fluorometer, size-checked on a Bioanalyzer 2100, and measured again with the KAPA Library Quantification kit. Every immunoSEQ 96-well plate was sequenced on a dedicated single-read 150-cycle Illumina NextSeq 550 flow cell. In the original analysis: The immunoSEQ output contained only junctional sequences without quality scores, so filtering could not match that applied to full-length reads. Sequences were annotated with PyIR, a Python wrapper for IgBLAST v1.9, and V/J genes and CDR3 were assigned using IMGT germline references. Reads were filtered out if the reads had weak V/J assignments (E-value above 1e-6), no CDR3, stop codons, out-of-frame junctions, or ambiguous translated residues. V3J clonotypes were defined by identical inferred V gene, J gene, and CDR3 amino acid sequence. To compute the percentage overlap between repertoires, the number of shared unique clonotypes was divided by the size of the smaller repertoire. Richness of each repertoire was evaluated using RTK rarefaction, the Chao1 estimator, and Recon v2.1 estimates of unobserved clonotypes. OLGA was used to compute generation probabilities for all TCRbeta clonotypes that the gDNA method yielded from four donors. TCRdb stores this immuneACCESS table with in-frame sequences only. Part of the clones is absent; in the studies checked, under half of the shortfall reflects unresolved V genes, and no reason is known for the rest. V and J calls and clone size are those listed in that table; D and trimming were worked out from the DNA. The sample table records approximately 530,000 clones; about 96% of these occur just once. About 0.059% of the sample rests with the top ten.

The V end gives up 3 bases and the J end 4 bases, leaving 12 bases in the junction not matched to a gene. The cysteine opens and the phenylalanine closes a CDR3 of 17 amino acids. Just the 51-base CDR3 DNA is kept, in frame starting at base 1. CDR1 LNHDA and CDR2 SQIVND are derived from the germline V gene (reference sequence). The V and J genes are TRBV19 and TRBJ1-1; 9 bases in the junction line up with TRBD1. The TCR was taken from a woman in her twenties or thirties in good health. What was sequenced was naive CD4+ T cells sorted from blood. The meaning of the sample's cell subset or site label: CD45RA+ positively selected. The DNA sequence reads TGTGCCAGTAGTATTGCCTTAACAGGGGGCATTGGCACTGAAGCTTTCTTT. Translated, this gives CASSIALTGGIGTEAFF.